A selection of T cell receptor beta chains follows, all from one sample in a study of cytomegalovirus exposure and HLA in healthy donors. Clones were sequenced by immunoSEQ multiplex PCR, and TCRdb holds only the in-frame ones, with some missing. The sample includes about 250,000 clones, over 75% of them seen just once. The sample comprised PBMCs. The receptors originated from a man aged 18 to 30 in good health and CMV-seropositive. Each CDR3 is given with its conserved first and last residue. The D gene is left open where the match is weak. Size values are once, few and many counts, or a class for expanded clones, and some rows have none.

v_gene,abundance,j_gene,d_gene,CDR3aa,CDR3nt
TRBV5-5,NA,TRBJ2-1,NA,CASSLILDDEQFF,TGTGCCAGCAGCTTAATCTTAGACGATGAGCAGTTCTTC
TRBV6-6,NA,TRBJ1-3,NA,CASSYSGGPGNTIYF,TGTGCCAGCAGTTACTCGGGGGGGCCTGGAAACACCATATATTTT
TRBV2,once,TRBJ1-2,TRBD1,CAMLRDRDYGYTF,TGTGCCATGCTCCGGGACAGGGACTATGGCTACACCTTC
TRBV6-1,NA,TRBJ1-1,NA,CASSESRSFF,TGTGCCAGCAGTGAATCCCGGTCTTTCTTT
TRBV10-3,NA,TRBJ2-7,TRBD2,CAISELAGFYEQYF,TGTGCCATCAGTGAACTAGCGGGGTTCTACGAGCAGTACTTC
TRBV7-9,NA,TRBJ1-1,NA,CASGRENTEAFF,TGTGCCTCTGGGCGGGAGAACACTGAAGCTTTCTTT
TRBV7-8,few,TRBJ2-2,TRBD2,CASSQHSTSGSGGELFF,TGTGCCAGCAGCCAACATTCGACTAGCGGGAGTGGCGGGGAGCTGTTTTTT
TRBV5-1,once,TRBJ1-1,NA,CASSLGRRNTEAFF,TGCGCCAGCAGCTTGGGACGGCGGAACACTGAAGCTTTCTTT
TRBV4-2,NA,TRBJ2-3,TRBD1,CASSQERDRGDTQYF,TGTGCCAGCAGCCAAGAGAGGGACAGGGGAGATACGCAGTATTTT
TRBV29-1,NA,TRBJ1-3,NA,CSVEDRSSGNTIYF,TGCAGCGTTGAAGACAGGAGCTCTGGAAACACCATATATTTT
TRBV7-6,NA,TRBJ2-7,TRBD2,CASSDGTSGTREQYF,TGTGCCAGCAGCGATGGGACTAGCGGGACCCGCGAGCAGTACTTC
TRBV7-2,NA,TRBJ1-4,NA,CASSRKGNDEKLFF,TGTGCCAGCAGTCGTAAGGGTAACGATGAAAAACTGTTTTTT
TRBV6-6,NA,TRBJ2-7,NA,CASSYSNRIREQYF,TGTGCCAGCAGTTACTCGAACCGGATCAGGGAGCAGTACTTC
TRBV25-1,NA,TRBJ1-1,TRBD1,CASSGQGGTEAFF,TGTGCCAGTTCGGGACAGGGGGGCACTGAAGCTTTCTTT
TRBV7-9,NA,TRBJ1-2,NA,CASSLSTGGYGYTF,TGTGCCAGCAGCCTCAGTACCGGAGGCTATGGCTACACCTTC
TRBV7-9,NA,TRBJ1-2,NA,CASSDRTNYGYTF,TGTGCCAGCAGTGATAGGACTAACTATGGCTACACCTTC
TRBV14,NA,TRBJ2-1,NA,CASSQNRPDVNNEQFF,TGTGCCAGCAGCCAGAATAGACCAGACGTTAACAATGAGCAGTTCTTC
TRBV19,few,TRBJ2-3,NA,CASSMGNTQYF,TGTGCCAGTAGTATGGGAAATACGCAGTATTTT
TRBV19,once,TRBJ2-3,NA,CASSIEGEGRADTQYF,TGTGCCAGTAGTATTGAGGGGGAGGGCCGGGCAGATACGCAGTATTTT
TRBV9,NA,TRBJ2-7,NA,CASSASQGEQYF,TGTGCCAGCAGCGCCTCCCAAGGAGAGCAGTACTTC
TRBV7-2,NA,TRBJ2-1,NA,CASSWGGEQFF,TGTGCCAGCAGCTGGGGAGGTGAGCAGTTCTTC
TRBV6-1,NA,TRBJ2-7,NA,CASSEGRPRSTRGYF,TGTGCCAGCAGTGAAGGCCGGCCAAGGTCTACGAGGGGGTACTTC
TRBV27,NA,TRBJ2-1,TRBD2,CASSPPPGLAGGHEQFF,TGTGCCAGCAGTCCACCCCCGGGACTAGCGGGAGGGCATGAGCAGTTCTTC
TRBV5-1,NA,TRBJ2-7,NA,CASSLGPRLGPNEQYF,TGCGCCAGCAGCTTGGGACCCCGACTAGGCCCCAACGAGCAGTACTTC
TRBV28,NA,TRBJ2-2,NA,CASSLLVTVVDTGELFF,TGTGCCAGCAGTTTGTTGGTGACTGTCGTAGACACCGGGGAGCTGTTTTTT
TRBV18,few,TRBJ1-2,TRBD1,CASSPGTGRGYTF,TGTGCCAGCTCACCCGGGACAGGGAGAGGCTACACCTTC
TRBV28,NA,TRBJ1-1,NA,CASTISAWINTEAFF,TGTGCCAGCACCATCTCCGCTTGGATAAACACTGAAGCTTTCTTT
TRBV11-2,NA,TRBJ1-1,NA,CASSPGEGGYTEAFF,TGTGCCAGCAGCCCTGGCGAGGGGGGGTACACTGAAGCTTTCTTT
TRBV19,NA,TRBJ2-3,NA,CASSMAGSDTQYF,TGTGCCAGTAGTATGGCAGGGTCAGATACGCAGTATTTT
TRBV20-1,NA,TRBJ1-2,NA,CSAIENYGYTF,TGCAGTGCCATAGAAAACTATGGCTACACCTTC
TRBV10-3,once,TRBJ2-3,TRBD2,CAISETGTSGRYADTQYF,TGTGCCATCAGTGAGACAGGAACTAGCGGGAGGTACGCCGATACGCAGTATTTT
TRBV6-1,NA,TRBJ1-2,NA,CASSEIGPYGYTF,TGTGCCAGCAGTGAAATAGGACCTTATGGCTACACCTTC
TRBV7-9,NA,TRBJ2-7,TRBD1,CASSLDYDRDEQYF,TGTGCCAGCAGCTTAGACTACGACAGGGACGAGCAGTACTTC